This T cell receptor (beta chain) was identified in a study of blood T cell repertoires in COVID-19. Overall study: Nucleic acid was either cDNA or gDNA, and it came from T cells, B-cell-depleted T cells, or PBMCs.

In the source study's methods: Amplification of reference gene primers was used by the study to estimate nucleated cell counts. The method was immunoSEQ multiplex PCR; TCRdb's version includes in-frame clones alone and lacks a portion of them. D and trimming were read from the DNA, whereas the V and J calls and clone size are those reported in that table. The sample has 120,000 to 150,000 clones, about four fifths seen once. Recruitment covered 25 or so US areas and drew participants whose ages spanned roughly 18 to 100 years. Grouping used clinical history reported by participants in a survey and questionnaire. The germline V gene encodes CDR1 MDHEN and CDR2 SYDVKM. Trimming shortened V by 5 bases and J by 6 bases, and 16 bases separated the two germline ends. The CDR3 sequence is 14 residues long.

The chain carries TRBV28 and TRBJ1-2, with D unresolved. The TCR sequence derives from a woman in her 50s with acute COVID-19. Sequencing was performed on PBMCs or T cells enriched from blood (not recorded which). The chain's CDR3 is CASSPPGSRNGYTF. The CDR3 region has the DNA TGTGCCAGCAGTCCGCCGGGGAGCCGAAATGGCTACACCTTC.